Presented here are 23 T cell receptor beta chains from one specimen sequenced in a study of blood T cell repertoires in COVID-19. Assay used: immunoSEQ multiplex PCR; TCRdb lists only in-frame clones, some missing. Of approximately 280,000 clones in the sample, 84% are singletons; the top ten hold roughly 1.5%. Sequencing input: peripheral blood. These receptors were obtained from a human donor with COVID-19, enrolled during active disease. The donor label of this sample is uncertain.

In its sample, this clone was seen a few times. The V call is TRBV19, the J call TRBJ2-7; maybe TRBD1 (6 bases). Looked up from germline, CDR1 is LNHDA and CDR2 is SQIVND (reference sequence). The V end lost 4 bases, the J end lost 6 bases, and 13 bases lay between the germline ends. The CDR3 contains 13 residues. As DNA, the CDR3 is TGTGCCAGTAGTACCGGGATAGGGGGCGAGCAGTACTTC. Amino acids: CASSTGIGGEQYF.

The chain joins TRBV2 to TRBJ2-3; 12 bases align to TRBD2. CDR1 SNHLY and CDR2 FYNNEI come from the germline V gene. This CDR3 is 17 amino acids long. Trimming cost V 4 bases and J 2 bases; bases outside gene matches: 7. In nucleotides, the CDR3 is TGTGCCAGCAGTGCCCTAGCGGGAGGGCCCTCCACAGATACGCAGTATTTT. This codes for CASSALAGGPSTDTQYF.

The sample holds one count of this clone. The rearrangement links TRBV4-1 to TRBJ1-2, with 8 positions matching TRBD1. Germline V gene sequence: CDR1 MGHRA, CDR2 YSYEKL. The CDR3 spans 16 residues. Losses at the gene ends were 2 bases for V and 5 bases for J; bases not matched to a gene: 10. CDR3 in amino acids: CASSQPGTGNRYGYTF. For the CDR3, the DNA is TGCGCCAGCAGCCAACCCGGGACAGGCAACCGGTATGGCTACACCTTC.

CDR3 residues: CASSQTRNTEAFF. CDR3 coding DNA: TGTGCCAGCAGTCAGACAAGGAACACTGAAGCTTTCTTT. The genes are TRBV6-6 and TRBJ1-1; the D is unclear. There are 13 residues in the CDR3. Germline assignment: CDR1 MNHNY and CDR2 SVGAGI (reference sequence). V was pared by 5 bases and J by 1 base, with 8 bases between.

The rearrangement uses TRBV2 and TRBJ2-7; 8 bases are a match to TRBD2. V lost 8 bases to trimming and J lost 1 base; unmatched junction nucleotides: 7. The germline CDR1 and CDR2 sequences are SNHLY and FYNNEI. The CDR3 consists of 14 residues. CDR3 nucleotides: TGTGCCAGCGTCCCGACTAGCGTTTCCTACGAGCAGTACTTC. Its translation: CASVPTSVSYEQYF. Using reference TRBV2 and TRBJ2-7 for the parts outside the CDR3, the full variable domain is EPEVTQTPSHQVTQMGQEVILRCVPISNHLYFYWYRQILGQKVEFLVSFYNNEISEKSEIFDDQFSVERPDGSNFTLKIRSTKLEDSAMYFCASVPTSVSYEQYFGPGTRLTVT.

A note on this clone: One junction end disagrees with the germline gene, perhaps due to a read error. This CDR3 is also generated by other DNA sequences in the sample. J is TRBJ2-3 and V is TRBV29-1, with 7 nucleotides matching TRBD2. Germline CDR1 SQVTM, CDR2 ANQGSEA. The CDR3 totals 12 residues. CDR3: CSVETSTDTQYF. The CDR3 nucleotides read TGCAGCGTTGAGACTAGCACCGATACGCAGTATTTT.

This sequence joins TRBV7-8 and TRBJ1-6; D gene unclear. Trimming pared 1 base from V and 10 bases from J, leaving 8 bases between. CDR1 and CDR2 from the germline V gene are SGHVS and FQNEAQ. The CDR3 is 13 residues long. The CDR3 DNA is TGTGCCAGCAGCTTAGGGGCAGGCTCACCCCTCCACTTT. It yields the protein CASSLGAGSPLHF.

The chain is built from TRBV12-3 or TRBV12-4 and TRBJ1-1; 9 bases line up with TRBD1. After removal of 6 bases from V and 5 bases from J, the junction contained 4 bases not matched to a gene. The CDR3 is 13 amino acids. CDR3 residues: CASRWTGETEAFF. CDR3 nucleotide sequence: TGTGCCAGCAGGTGGACAGGGGAAACTGAAGCTTTCTTT.

This clone occurred a few times. The chain combines TRBV19 with TRBJ2-7; TRBD2 aligns across 14 bases. This CDR3 is 15 amino acids long. Germline CDR1 reads LNHDA; CDR2 reads SQIVND (reference sequence). The junction had 6 bases not matched to a gene; V was cut back by 6 bases and J by 5 bases. CDR3: CASRGTSGSIHEQYF. In DNA form, the CDR3 reads TGTGCCAGTAGAGGGACTAGCGGGAGTATCCACGAGCAGTACTTC.

V is TRBV30 and J is TRBJ2-1, with 11 bases lining up with TRBD2. Germline-derived CDR1 and CDR2 are GTSNPN and SVGIG (reference sequence). V was pared by 8 bases and J by 10 bases, with 19 bases of the junction left unmatched. CDR3 length equals 16 residues. The CDR3 sequence: CAGTSGRMVLVGEQFF. The CDR3 region has the DNA TGTGCCGGAACTAGCGGGAGAATGGTTCTGGTAGGAGAGCAGTTCTTC.

The V and J genes are TRBV19 and TRBJ2-7, with 8 nucleotides matching TRBD1. CDR1 and CDR2 from the germline V gene are LNHDA and SQIVND (reference sequence). The CDR3 is made up of 15 amino acids. J lost 2 bases, V lost 7 bases, and 10 bases had no gene match. This CDR3 reads CASTLRTGLTYEQYF. CDR3 nucleotides: TGTGCCAGTACCCTCCGGACAGGGCTGACCTACGAGCAGTACTTC.

This clone has more than one count but fewer than ten. The gene calls are TRBV7-6 and TRBJ2-5, with a tentative D call TRBD1 (5 bases). V was shortened by 0 bases and J by 5 bases, with 7 bases between the two germline ends. Germline V gene sequence: CDR1 SGHVS, CDR2 FNYEAQ. The CDR3 sequence is 13 residues long. The CDR3 spells CASSLAQGETQYF. The CDR3 DNA follows: TGTGCCAGCAGCTTAGCTCAGGGTGAGACCCAGTACTTC.

CDR3 DNA sequence: TGTGCCAGCAGACTACAGGGTGTAGGCTACACCTTC. It encodes CASRLQGVGYTF. The chain is built from TRBV6-5 and TRBJ1-2; possible D gene TRBD1, 6 bases. Trimming shortened V by 6 bases and J by 8 bases, and 13 bases separated the two germline ends. Germline V gives CDR1 MNHEY, CDR2 SVGAGI. The CDR3 sequence is 12 residues long.

The chain combines TRBV7-9 with TRBJ2-1; D gene unclear. The germline gives CDR1 SEHNR, CDR2 FQNEAQ (reference sequence). Trimming left V 5 bases short and J 0 bases short, with 8 bases between. The CDR3 spans 14 residues. This CDR3 is CASSHSNSYNEQFF. CDR3 nucleotide sequence: TGTGCCAGCAGCCATAGCAACTCCTACAATGAGCAGTTCTTC.

The rearrangement joins TRBV5-1 to TRBJ2-1; weak D call: TRBD2 (5 bases). Germline V gene lookup returns CDR1 SGHRS and CDR2 YFSETQ. CDR3 size: 15 residues. The V end was cut by 4 bases, the J end by 6 bases, with 17 bases between. The CDR3 bases are TGCGCCAGCAGCCCATTAGAGGGTGTATCCAATGAGCAGTTCTTC. Amino acid sequence: CASSPLEGVSNEQFF.

The genes are TRBV28 and TRBJ1-1; the D gene is possibly TRBD1 (5 bases). Looked up from germline, CDR1 is MDHEN and CDR2 is SYDVKM. The CDR3 spans 15 residues. The germline V and J ends were trimmed by 5 bases and 1 base, with 14 bases remaining between them. The CDR3: CASSPQMGGNTEAFF. The DNA for the CDR3 is TGTGCCAGCAGTCCCCAGATGGGGGGGAACACTGAAGCTTTCTTT. Combining the CDR3 with reference TRBV28 and TRBJ1-1 gives the whole variable domain DVKVTQSSRYLVKRTGEKVFLECVQDMDHENMFWYRQDPGLGLRLIYFSYDVKMKEKGDIPEGYSVSREKKERFSLILESASTNQTSMYLCASSPQMGGNTEAFFGQGTRLTVV.

The V call is TRBV21-1, the J call TRBJ2-7; the D call of TRBD2 is as the table states it, not checked on the DNA. TRBV21-1 is a listed pseudogene. The CDR3 length is 12 residues. The CDR3 sequence is CASQLVSYEQYF. The DNA of the CDR3 is TGTGCCAGCCAACTAGTGTCCTACGAGCAGTACTTC.

J is TRBJ1-3 and V is TRBV7-9; D ambiguous. The V gene lost 8 bases and the J gene lost 0 bases, with 11 bases spanning the gap. Germline V gene data show CDR1 as SEHNR and CDR2 as FQNEAQ (reference sequence). CDR3 size: 14 residues. The CDR3 loop is CASLSGYSGNTIYF. CDR3 DNA sequence: TGTGCCAGCTTAAGCGGATACTCTGGAAACACCATATATTTT. Supplemented by reference TRBV7-9 and TRBJ1-3, the full variable domain reads DTGVSQNPRHKITKRGQNVTFRCDPISEHNRLYWYRQTLGQGPEFLTYFQNEAQLEKSRLLSDRFSAERPKGSFSTLEIQRTEQGDSAMYLCASLSGYSGNTIYFGEGSWLTVV.

The chain uses TRBV3-1 (or the pseudogene TRBV3-2) and TRBJ2-3, with TRBD1 matching over 7 bases. CDR1 and CDR2 from the germline V gene are LGHDT and YNNKEL (reference sequence). The length of the CDR3 is 13 residues. The V and J ends lost 4 bases and 3 bases, in that order; junction bases with no gene match: 1. The CDR3 bases are TGTGCCAGCAGCCTCAGGGGGACAGATACGCAGTATTTT. Residues: CASSLRGTDTQYF.

V is TRBV4-3 and J is TRBJ2-2; 9 nucleotides line up with TRBD2. Germline-derived CDR1 and CDR2 are LGHNA and YSLEER. CDR3 length equals 15 residues. Trimming cost V 0 bases and J 7 bases; bases outside gene matches: 3. CDR3 bases: TGCGCCAGCAGCCAAGAGCTAGCGGGAAGCGGGGAGCTGTTTTTT. Amino acids: CASSQELAGSGELFF.

The rearrangement joins TRBV3-1 (or the pseudogene TRBV3-2) to TRBJ2-2; TRBD2 matches 10 bases. The CDR3 spans 19 residues. Germline-derived CDR1 and CDR2 are LGHDT and YNNKEL (reference sequence). J lost 4 bases, V lost 1 base, and 12 bases had no gene match. The CDR3 sequence: CASSQVSSGSRLGTGELFF. The CDR3 nucleotides read TGTGCCAGCAGCCAAGTTTCTAGCGGGAGCCGGTTGGGCACCGGGGAGCTGTTTTTT.

This rearrangement joins TRBV28 to TRBJ2-7; D is perhaps TRBD1 (6 bases). The CDR3 contains 14 residues. V lost 5 bases to trimming and J lost 2 bases, with 13 bases between them. Germline V gene sequence: CDR1 MDHEN, CDR2 SYDVKM. The CDR3: CASSPDRRAYEQYF. The DNA of the CDR3 is TGTGCCAGCAGTCCCGACAGGAGAGCCTACGAGCAGTACTTC.

The chain couples TRBV30 to TRBJ1-1; 7 bases are shared with TRBD1. In germline, CDR1 is GTSNPN, CDR2 SVGIG (reference sequence). The CDR3 contains 15 residues. Losses at the gene ends were 0 bases for V and 7 bases for J; bases not matched to a gene: 11. CDR3 coding DNA: TGTGCCTGGAGTGTAGGGGCAGGGGGAGAGGGTGAAGCTTTCTTT. Its protein is CAWSVGAGGEGEAFF.